This entry concerns a single T cell receptor beta chain. CDR3 length equals 15 residues. Trimming took off 4 bases at V and 3 bases at J, with 15 bases between the two ends. Germline loops: CDR1 LNHNV, CDR2 YYDKDF (reference sequence). This table comes from immunoSEQ multiplex PCR, and its TCRdb copy is limited to in-frame clones, with some not included. The table lists about 69,000 clones, 85% to 90% of them singletons. These data belong to a study of blood T cell repertoires in COVID-19. V is TRBV15 and J is TRBJ2-5; possibly TRBD1 for D (6 bases). The clonotype originates from a man over 45 with acute or convalescent COVID-19. The source material was peripheral blood. This CDR3 is CATSIGGAGKETQYF. The CDR3 DNA is TGTGCCACCAGCATTGGGGGCGCCGGGAAAGAGACCCAGTACTTC. The whole variable domain, filled in from reference TRBV15 and TRBJ2-5, reads DAMVIQNPRYQVTQFGKPVTLSCSQTLNHNVMYWYQQKSSQAPKLLFHYYDKDFNNEADTPDNFQSRRPNTSFCFLDIRSPGLGDTAMYLCATSIGGAGKETQYFGPGTRLLVL.